This TCR beta chain was recovered during a study of B cell selection in AIRE deficiency. Study-level points and caveats: Roughly 29% of healthy-donor shared Treg TCRbeta sequences appeared in patient Tconv cells.

With regard to this clone: Its matching antigen is unknown.

Regulatory T cells were sorted as CD4+CD25hiCD127low/negative cells. This CDR3 has 16 amino acids. Produced via immunoSEQ multiplex PCR; TCRdb's table is partial and in-frame only. Of approximately 26,000 clones listed, around 92% were seen once; the top ten hold less than 1.5%. The clonotype originates from a human donor in good health. V usage is TRBV1 and J usage is TRBJ2-3; TRBD2 is the table's D call, not checked against the DNA. TRBV1 is a pseudogene segment. The sample consisted of CD4+CD25+ Tregs sorted from PBMCs. The CDR3 loop reads CTSSRKAGAPTDTQYF. The CDR3 nucleotides read TGCACCAGCAGCCGAAAAGCGGGGGCTCCCACAGATACGCAGTATTTT.